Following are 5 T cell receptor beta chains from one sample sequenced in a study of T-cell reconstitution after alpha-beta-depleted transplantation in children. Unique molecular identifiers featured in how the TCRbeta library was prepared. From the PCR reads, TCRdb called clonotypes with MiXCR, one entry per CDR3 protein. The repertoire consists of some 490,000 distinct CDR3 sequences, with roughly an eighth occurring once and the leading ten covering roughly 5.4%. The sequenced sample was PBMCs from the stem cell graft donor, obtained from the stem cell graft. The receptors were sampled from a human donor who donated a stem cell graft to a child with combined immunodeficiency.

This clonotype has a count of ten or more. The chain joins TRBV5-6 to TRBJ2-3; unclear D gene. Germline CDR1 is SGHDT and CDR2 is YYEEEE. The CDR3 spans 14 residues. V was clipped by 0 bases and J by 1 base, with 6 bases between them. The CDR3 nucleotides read TGTGCCAGCAGCTTGGATCAGGGCACAGATACGCAGTATTTT. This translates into CASSLDQGTDTQYF.

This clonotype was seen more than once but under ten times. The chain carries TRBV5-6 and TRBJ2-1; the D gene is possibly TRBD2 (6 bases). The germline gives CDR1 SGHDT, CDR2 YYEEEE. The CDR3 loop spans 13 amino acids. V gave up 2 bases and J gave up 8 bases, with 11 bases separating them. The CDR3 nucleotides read TGTGCCAGCAGCTTCCGGGGGTCTGATGAGCAGTTCTTC. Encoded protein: CASSFRGSDEQFF.

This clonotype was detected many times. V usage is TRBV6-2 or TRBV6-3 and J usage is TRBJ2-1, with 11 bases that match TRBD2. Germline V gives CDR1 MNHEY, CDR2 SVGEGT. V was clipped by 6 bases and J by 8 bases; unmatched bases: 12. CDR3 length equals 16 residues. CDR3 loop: CASSPSLAGGRDEQFF. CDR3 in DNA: TGTGCCAGCAGCCCATCCCTAGCGGGGGGCCGGGATGAGCAGTTCTTC.

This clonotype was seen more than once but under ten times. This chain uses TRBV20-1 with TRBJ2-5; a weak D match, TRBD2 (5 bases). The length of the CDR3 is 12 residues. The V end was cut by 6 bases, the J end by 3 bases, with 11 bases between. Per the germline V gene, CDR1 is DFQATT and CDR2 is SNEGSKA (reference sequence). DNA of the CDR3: TGCAGTGCCGAGGGAGTCAAAGAGACCCAGTACTTC. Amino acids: CSAEGVKETQYF.

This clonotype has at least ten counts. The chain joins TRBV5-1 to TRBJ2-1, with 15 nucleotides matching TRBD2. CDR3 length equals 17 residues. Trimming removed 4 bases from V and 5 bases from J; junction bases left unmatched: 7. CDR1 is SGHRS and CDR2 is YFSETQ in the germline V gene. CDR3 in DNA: TGCGCCAGCAGCCCCTGGGGACTAGCGGGAGGACACAATGAGCAGTTCTTC. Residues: CASSPWGLAGGHNEQFF.